This T cell receptor (beta chain) was found in a study of CD4+ T cells in melanoma. Study findings and constraints: In melanoma, neoantigen-specific CD4+ T cells reportedly differed in differentiation state.

The data were produced by immunoSEQ multiplex PCR, yet TCRdb's version contains in-frame clones alone and is incomplete. The sample records some 110,000 clones, about nine tenths being singletons. Comment on this clone: Its antigen is not known.

The source of this sequence is a human donor with melanoma. Sequencing was performed on peripheral blood.

The CDR3 reads CASSLGTSGGYNEQFF. CDR3 coding DNA: TGCGCCAGCAGCTTGGGGACTAGCGGGGGATACAATGAGCAGTTCTTC. The rearrangement uses TRBV5-1 and TRBJ2-1; 13 nucleotides match TRBD2. The CDR3 length is 16 residues. Germline values: CDR1 SGHRS, CDR2 YFSETQ. V lost 0 bases to trimming and J lost 4 bases; unmatched junction nucleotides: 1.